Shown below are 22 T cell receptor beta chains from a single sample sequenced in a study of T cell repertoires in cytomegalovirus infection. TCRdb re-called the reads with MiXCR, one entry per CDR3 protein. The repertoire holds around 270,000 distinct CDR3 sequences, approximately 9.1% seen once, with around 15% in the top ten. Sequencing was performed on PBMCs. The receptors were sampled from a human donor in good health (CMV status not recorded). Some clones in this sample may be carry-over from other donors' samples.

This clonotype was counted ten times or more. The rearrangement joins TRBV6-2 or TRBV6-3 to TRBJ1-1; D is undetermined. The CDR3 consists of 13 residues. The ends were cut back, 2 bases at V and 1 base at J, with 5 bases in the middle. In germline, CDR1 is MNHEY, CDR2 SVGEGT. CDR3 in amino acids: CASSYNRNTEAFF. The DNA for the CDR3 is TGTGCCAGCAGTTACAACCGGAACACTGAAGCTTTCTTT.

This clonotype was observed many times. This rearrangement joins TRBV18 to TRBJ1-3; the D gene is possibly TRBD1 (5 bases). Per the germline V gene, CDR1 is KGHSH and CDR2 is LQKENI. The CDR3 extends over 18 amino acids. V lost 5 bases and J 0 bases, leaving 20 bases between the germline ends. The CDR3 reads CASSSLGGGLISGNTIYF. The DNA of the CDR3 is TGTGCCAGCTCATCACTTGGGGGAGGACTGATCTCTGGAAACACCATATATTTT.

In the case of this clonotype: This may be a read error: a much more frequent sequence differs by one nucleotide. The gene calls are TRBV7-2 and TRBJ2-1, with a weak D call TRBD2 (6 bases). CDR1 is SGHTA and CDR2 is FQGNSA in the germline V gene. The ends were cut back, 2 bases at V and 4 bases at J, with 15 bases in the middle. CDR3 length equals 16 residues. The CDR3 loop is CASSLFRGKAYNEQFF. CDR3 DNA sequence: TGTGCCAGCAGCTTATTCCGCGGGAAGGCTTACAATGAGCAGTTCTTC. The whole variable domain, filled in from reference TRBV7-2 and TRBJ2-1, reads GAGVSQSPSNKVTEKGKDVELRCDPISGHTALYWYRQSLGQGLEFLIYFQGNSAPDKSGLPSDRFSAERTGGSVSTLTIQRTQQEDSAVYLCASSLFRGKAYNEQFFGPGTRLTVL.

The sample holds many counts of this clonotype. This chain joins TRBV7-2 and TRBJ2-5; D call uncertain. Trimming cost V 4 bases and J 5 bases, with 5 bases left between them. This CDR3 has 11 amino acids. The germline gives CDR1 SGHTA, CDR2 FQGNSA. The CDR3 nucleotides read TGTGCCAGCAGCTCCGTTGAGACCCAGTACTTC. It encodes CASSSVETQYF.

This clonotype was observed a handful of times. The rearrangement joins TRBV4-3 to TRBJ1-2; D uncertain. Germline CDR1 is LGHNA and CDR2 is YSLEER. This CDR3 has 14 amino acids. V was shortened by 0 bases and J by 4 bases, with 9 bases between the two germline ends. This CDR3 reads CASSQEARGYGYTF. Written as DNA, the CDR3 is TGCGCCAGCAGCCAAGAGGCAAGAGGCTATGGCTACACCTTC.

This clonotype occurred a few times. The V and J genes are TRBV24-1 and TRBJ2-2; D is unresolved. Germline CDR1 is KGHDR and CDR2 is SFDVKD. CDR3 size: 14 residues. V shed 2 bases and J shed 1 base, with 4 bases lying between them. The CDR3, as DNA: TGTGCCACCAGTGATTGGTTGAACACCGGGGAGCTGTTTTTT. Translation: CATSDWLNTGELFF.

The rearrangement links TRBV4-2 to TRBJ1-2, with D uncertain. V lost 5 bases, J lost 2 bases, and 3 bases lay in between. The CDR3 covers 11 residues. The germline V gene encodes CDR1 LGHNA and CDR2 YNFKEQ. For the CDR3, the DNA is TGTGCCAGCAGCACCAACTATGGCTACACCTTC. The encoded protein is CASSTNYGYTF.

This clonotype occurred a few times. The rearrangement joins TRBV28 to TRBJ1-1; D gene uncertain. Trimming took off 5 bases at V and 3 bases at J, with 10 bases between the two ends. CDR3 length: 13 amino acids. CDR1 and CDR2 from the germline V gene are MDHEN and SYDVKM. The CDR3 is CASSPHKDTEAFF. The CDR3, as DNA: TGTGCCAGCAGTCCACACAAGGACACTGAAGCTTTCTTT.

In its sample, this clonotype was seen many times. The rearrangement links TRBV7-2 to TRBJ2-5; maybe TRBD1 (5 bases). The V end lost 5 bases, the J end lost 5 bases, and 18 bases lay between the germline ends. The germline gives CDR1 SGHTA, CDR2 FQGNSA. The CDR3 is 15 residues long. The CDR3 spells CASSPEGAGSETQYF. DNA of the CDR3: TGTGCCAGCAGCCCCGAAGGGGCCGGGTCGGAGACCCAGTACTTC.

Ten or more counts support this clonotype. The chain is built from TRBV7-2 and TRBJ1-6, with D maybe TRBD1 (5 bases). Germline-derived CDR1 and CDR2 are SGHTA and FQGNSA. This CDR3 comprises 18 residues. V lost 5 bases and J lost 6, with 23 bases in between. CDR3 amino acids: CASSHISLGVPGNSPLHF. The CDR3 coding sequence is TGTGCCAGCAGCCATATTTCATTAGGGGTCCCGGGTAATTCACCCCTCCACTTT.

This chain links TRBV28 with TRBJ2-5; possibly TRBD1 for D (5 bases). This CDR3 is 14 amino acids long. Germline CDR1 and CDR2: MDHEN and SYDVKM. Deletions cut 2 bases from V and 5 bases from J, with 12 bases between. The CDR3 here is CASSLRGRAETQYF. In nucleotides, the CDR3 is TGTGCCAGCAGTTTAAGGGGCAGGGCGGAGACCCAGTACTTC.

This clonotype occurred many times. This sequence joins TRBV2 and TRBJ2-7, with D perhaps matching TRBD1 (5 bases). The CDR3 runs to 15 residues. Trimming removed 7 bases at V and 3 bases at J, with 19 bases between. Germline-derived CDR1 and CDR2 are SNHLY and FYNNEI. In DNA form, the CDR3 reads TGTGCCAGCAACAGCGCAGGGATCACCTTCTACGAGCAGTACTTC. Translation: CASNSAGITFYEQYF.

Ten or more counts support this clonotype. The rearrangement links TRBV2 to TRBJ2-7, with D unclear. V dropped 6 bases and J dropped 0 bases, with 9 bases sitting between them. The CDR3 spans 13 residues. CDR1 is SNHLY and CDR2 is FYNNEI in the germline V gene. The CDR3 reads CASRFGGSYEQYF. Here the CDR3 DNA reads TGTGCCAGCAGGTTCGGCGGCTCCTACGAGCAGTACTTC.

This clonotype was detected many times. The V and J genes are TRBV6-1 and TRBJ2-7; 9 nucleotides match TRBD1. The CDR3 is 13 residues long. Germline V gene sequence: CDR1 MNHNS, CDR2 SASEGT. With 7 bases clipped from V and 3 bases from J, the junction kept 4 bases outside the gene matches. The CDR3 protein is CASIGTGLYEQYF. CDR3 DNA sequence: TGTGCCAGCATCGGGACAGGGCTCTACGAGCAGTACTTC.

This clonotype came up many times. The genes are TRBV7-2 and TRBJ1-2, with D perhaps TRBD1 (6 bases). V was cut by 5 bases and J by 4 bases, with 14 bases left in between. Per the germline V gene, CDR1 is SGHTA and CDR2 is FQGNSA. This CDR3 has 14 residues. This CDR3 reads CASSLRGVTYGYTF. In nucleotides, the CDR3 is TGTGCCAGCAGCCTAAGGGGGGTGACCTATGGCTACACCTTC.

This clonotype has more than one count but fewer than ten. This chain connects TRBV7-2 to TRBJ2-3; possibly TRBD1 or TRBD2 for D (5 bases each). This CDR3 region has 15 residues. Trimming removed 5 bases from V and 4 bases from J, with 16 bases in between. The germline gives CDR1 SGHTA, CDR2 FQGNSA. The CDR3 here is CASSPNGAGADTQYF. CDR3 sequence (DNA): TGTGCCAGCAGCCCAAACGGGGCAGGAGCAGATACGCAGTATTTT.

The chain employs TRBV20-1 and TRBJ2-7; D is possibly TRBD2 (7 bases). CDR3 length: 15 amino acids. V lost 0 bases and J lost 5, with 17 bases in between. From germline, CDR1 is DFQATT and CDR2 SNEGSKA (reference sequence). The CDR3 loop is CSARDHAGATNEQYF. CDR3 bases: TGCAGTGCTAGAGATCATGCGGGGGCTACTAACGAGCAGTACTTC.

In this sample, this clonotype turned up many times. V gene TRBV7-9 combines with J gene TRBJ2-7, with 8 bases that match TRBD2. With 3 bases clipped from V and 7 bases from J, the junction kept 11 bases outside the gene matches. The CDR3 extends over 15 amino acids. Per the germline V gene, CDR1 is SEHNR and CDR2 is FQNEAQ (reference sequence). CDR3 residues: CASSFGVSGKEEQYF. CDR3 nucleotides: TGTGCCAGCAGCTTCGGAGTTAGCGGGAAGGAGGAGCAGTACTTC.

In nucleotides, the CDR3 is TGTGCCAGCAGTCCGGTTCCCCAGGGGGCAGGGACTGAAGCTTTCTTT. It codes for CASSPVPQGAGTEAFF. The genes are TRBV6-5 and TRBJ1-1; 8 positions agree with TRBD1. The CDR3 is 16 residues long. Germline V gene sequence: CDR1 MNHEY, CDR2 SVGAGI. V trimming: 5 bases; J trimming: 5 bases; junction bases outside the gene matches: 13.

This clonotype has at least ten counts. The chain carries TRBV6-2 or TRBV6-3 and TRBJ2-6; 11 bases agree with TRBD1. Germline V gene lookup returns CDR1 MNHEY and CDR2 SVGEGT. The CDR3 is 19 residues long. V trimming: 0 bases; J trimming: 3 bases; junction bases outside the gene matches: 7. The CDR3 DNA sequence: TGTGCCAGCAGTTACTCAACGGACAGGGGGCAAGGTGGGGCCAACGTCCTGACTTTC. It codes for CASSYSTDRGQGGANVLTF.

This clonotype has at least ten counts. V is TRBV10-3 and J is TRBJ2-1, with 9 bases identical to TRBD2. Germline V gene sequence: CDR1 ENHRY, CDR2 SYGVKD. This CDR3 has 15 amino acids. J gave up 5 bases and V 3 bases, and 5 bases lay outside the gene matches. CDR3 protein: CAISDRRLADNEQFF. CDR3 DNA sequence: TGTGCCATCAGTGACCGGAGACTAGCGGACAATGAGCAGTTCTTC.

In this sample, this clonotype turned up many times. The rearrangement links TRBV28 to TRBJ2-7, with 9 positions matching TRBD2. Trimming at V came to 7 bases and at J to 2 bases, leaving 9 bases not matched to a gene. Germline V gene sequence: CDR1 MDHEN, CDR2 SYDVKM. The CDR3 consists of 15 residues. CDR3 amino acids: CASTGGGGDAYEQYF. Here the CDR3 DNA reads TGTGCCAGCACCGGGGGCGGGGGGGATGCCTACGAGCAGTACTTC.